Each of the 22 T cell receptor beta chains below was sequenced from the same sample in a study of shared clonotypes between healthy human individuals (dated by TCRdb to about 2020). Library prep was done by the immunoSEQ multiplex PCR assay. TCRdb mirrors the immuneACCESS table, restricted to in-frame sequences. Some clones are absent from its copies; in checked studies, under half trace to an unresolved V gene, and the reason for the others is unknown. The table for this sample lists 2 million to 2.5 million clones; more than 85% of them were counted only once. Jointly, the top ten make up 0.39% of the sample. Sequencing was performed on naive CD4+ T cells from PBMCs. According to the study, the label for this sample's cell subset or site signals: CD45RA+ positively selected. These receptors all come from a man between 18 and 35 years old in good health. Some clones in this sample may be carry-over from other donors' samples.

This chain uses TRBV19 with TRBJ1-2, with D possibly being TRBD1 (5 bases). The germline V gene encodes CDR1 LNHDA and CDR2 SQIVND (reference sequence). The CDR3 totals 20 residues. Trimming took off 5 bases at V and 0 bases at J, with 28 bases between the two ends. CDR3 nucleotide sequence: TGTGCCAGTAGTCCCTTAAATTACAGGACCCTTGGCAATCCTAACTATGGCTACACCTTC. Translation gives CASSPLNYRTLGNPNYGYTF.

The chain couples TRBV7-3 to TRBJ2-2; D gene ambiguous. The CDR3 length is 15 residues. V was clipped by 5 bases and J by 0 bases, with 10 bases between them. Per germline, CDR1 SGHTA and CDR2 FQGTGA. The CDR3 protein is CASSPHPANTGELFF. In nucleotides, the CDR3 is TGTGCCAGCAGCCCCCATCCCGCGAACACCGGGGAGCTGTTTTTT.

This chain joins TRBV28 and TRBJ2-2; D is possibly TRBD1 or TRBD2 (6 bases each). V lost 6 bases and J lost 4, with 15 bases in between. The CDR3 sequence is 15 residues long. Germline V gene data show CDR1 as MDHEN and CDR2 as SYDVKM. The CDR3 DNA sequence: TGTGCCAGCAGCTCTTCGGGGGCGAGCACCGGGGAGCTGTTTTTT. It is translated as CASSSSGASTGELFF.

The gene calls are TRBV7-2 and TRBJ2-2; D remains unclear. Germline V gene lookup returns CDR1 SGHTA and CDR2 FQGNSA. With 6 bases removed from V and 4 bases from J, the gap between germline ends came to 12 bases. CDR3 size: 14 residues. CDR3 sequence reads: CASSRVWGTGELFF. As DNA, the CDR3 is TGTGCCAGCAGTCGGGTGTGGGGCACCGGGGAGCTGTTTTTT.

The count of this clone is one. CDR3 sequence: CASSQEIQRKNTEAFF. Here the CDR3 DNA reads TGCGCCAGCAGCCAAGAGATACAGAGAAAGAACACTGAAGCTTTCTTT. J is TRBJ1-1 and V is TRBV4-3; the D is unclear. There are 16 residues in the CDR3. The germline V gene has CDR1 LGHNA and CDR2 YSLEER. The V end was cut by 0 bases, the J end by 1 base, with 12 bases between.

J is TRBJ2-3 and V is TRBV27; 8 nucleotides line up with TRBD1. After removal of 6 bases from V and 3 bases from J, the junction contained 8 bases not matched to a gene. Looked up from germline, CDR1 is MNHEY and CDR2 is SMNVEV (reference sequence). The CDR3 spans 15 residues. The chain's CDR3 is CASRATGTGTDTQYF. CDR3 sequence (DNA): TGTGCCAGCAGGGCGACCGGGACAGGAACAGATACGCAGTATTTT.

With regard to this clone: Other nucleotide sequences in the sample specify the same CDR3. This sequence joins TRBV7-3 and TRBJ2-2; no firm D call. The V gene lost 5 bases and the J gene lost 0 bases, with 10 bases spanning the gap. The CDR3 is 15 residues long. Germline CDR1 is SGHTA and CDR2 is FQGTGA. The CDR3 DNA sequence: TGTGCCAGCAGCCCCGGTCTAGCGAACACCGGGGAGCTGTTTTTT. It translates to CASSPGLANTGELFF. Looking up the rest from reference TRBV7-3 and TRBJ2-2 gives the full variable domain: GAGVSQTPSNKVTEKGKYVELRCDPISGHTALYWYRQSLGQGPEFLIYFQGTGAADDSGLPNDRFFAVRPEGSVSTLKIQRTERGDSAVYLCASSPGLANTGELFFGEGSRLTVL.

V is TRBV28 and J is TRBJ2-7, with 7 bases identical to TRBD1. Germline V gene lookup returns CDR1 MDHEN and CDR2 SYDVKM. The CDR3 consists of 14 residues. V lost 3 bases, J lost 3 bases, and 5 bases stayed unmatched. The CDR3 DNA reads as TGTGCCAGCAGTTTCCTGGCAGGGGGCTACGAGCAGTACTTC. As protein: CASSFLAGGYEQYF.

The chain combines TRBV10-3 with TRBJ2-7, with D perhaps TRBD2 (6 bases). Deletions cut 6 bases from V and 4 bases from J, with 16 bases between. The germline V gene has CDR1 ENHRY and CDR2 SYGVKD. This CDR3 has 14 amino acids. Here the CDR3 reads CAISPTTGSYEQYF. The CDR3 coding sequence is TGTGCCATCAGCCCGACGACCGGGAGTTACGAGCAGTACTTC.

The chain joins TRBV5-4 to TRBJ2-2; TRBD1 aligns across 10 bases. The J segment lost 6 bases and the V segment lost 4 bases, leaving 6 bases of the junction unmatched. The CDR3 extends over 15 amino acids. Looked up from germline, CDR1 is SGHNT and CDR2 is YYREEE (reference sequence). The CDR3 sequence is CASSPAGQGSGELFF. Written as DNA, the CDR3 is TGTGCCAGCAGCCCGGCGGGACAGGGGTCCGGGGAGCTGTTTTTT.

V gene TRBV2 combines with J gene TRBJ2-1; D might be TRBD1 or TRBD2, each matching 6 bases. The V gene's germline CDR1 is SNHLY and CDR2 FYNNEI. Trimming shortened V by 7 bases and J by 3 bases, and 13 bases separated the two germline ends. The CDR3 sequence is 14 residues long. CDR3 protein: CASTRGLLYNEQFF. CDR3 DNA sequence: TGTGCCAGCACCAGGGGACTCCTCTACAATGAGCAGTTCTTC.

The chain employs TRBV7-3 and TRBJ2-3; 9 bases agree with TRBD2. The CDR3 loop spans 15 amino acids. CDR1 and CDR2 from the germline V gene are SGHTA and FQGTGA. Trimming removed 4 bases from V and 3 bases from J; junction bases left unmatched: 5. Written as DNA, the CDR3 is TGTGCCAGCAGCTCCTCCCTAGCGGGAACAGATACGCAGTATTTT. It translates to CASSSSLAGTDTQYF.

V gene TRBV27 combines with J gene TRBJ2-3, with D tentatively TRBD1 or TRBD2 (6 bases each). The germline V gene encodes CDR1 MNHEY and CDR2 SMNVEV (reference sequence). The ends were cut back, 7 bases at V and 6 bases at J, with 20 bases in the middle. The CDR3 contains 15 residues. The DNA for the CDR3 is TGTGCCAGCAAACTCCAATTCTCGGGGGCGGATACGCAGTATTTT. Translation: CASKLQFSGADTQYF.

The chain recombines TRBV2 with TRBJ2-7; the D gene could be TRBD1 or TRBD2 (5 bases each). CDR3 size: 14 residues. Trimming took off 4 bases at V and 7 bases at J, with 17 bases between the two ends. Looked up from germline, CDR1 is SNHLY and CDR2 is FYNNEI. CDR3 residues: CASSAGASFLEQYF. DNA for the CDR3: TGTGCCAGCAGTGCCGGGGCCAGCTTTCTAGAGCAGTACTTC.

CDR3 DNA: TGTGCCAGCAGTGAACCGGGGAGCGGCAATCAGCCCCAGCATTTT. Translation gives CASSEPGSGNQPQHF. The chain joins TRBV2 to TRBJ1-5; D is unresolved. The germline V and J ends were trimmed by 2 bases and 2 bases, with 10 bases remaining between them. In germline, CDR1 is SNHLY, CDR2 FYNNEI. CDR3 length: 15 amino acids.

This clone showed up just a few times. V usage is TRBV28 and J usage is TRBJ2-2; D not resolved. The CDR3 length is 10 residues. CDR1 and CDR2 (germline): MDHEN, SYDVKM. V was pared by 10 bases and J by 7 bases, with 7 bases between. In DNA, the CDR3 is TGTGCCACCCAAGGCGGGGAGCTGTTTTTT. This codes for CATQGGELFF.

The sample holds one count of this clone. The chain has TRBV6-6 and TRBJ2-5; the D is unclear. Germline V gene data show CDR1 as MNHNY and CDR2 as SVGAGI (reference sequence). The ends were cut back, 6 bases at V and 2 bases at J, with 7 bases in the middle. This CDR3 has 12 residues. The CDR3, as DNA: TGTGCCAGCAGCCGACCGCAAGAGACCCAGTACTTC. This translates into CASSRPQETQYF.

This chain uses TRBV5-1 with TRBJ2-2, with 9 positions matching TRBD1. The CDR3 contains 17 residues. Germline lookup yields CDR1 SGHRS and CDR2 YFSETQ. The V segment lost 0 bases and the J segment 2 bases; nucleotides outside the gene matches: 5. The CDR3 DNA follows: TGCGCCAGCAGCTTGGGGTGGGACAGGGACAACACCGGGGAGCTGTTTTTT. Protein sequence: CASSLGWDRDNTGELFF.

V usage is TRBV9 and J usage is TRBJ2-7; TRBD1 agrees at 9 bases. J was trimmed by 4 bases and V by 3 bases; bases with no gene match: 5. CDR3 size: 14 residues. The germline gives CDR1 SGDLS, CDR2 YYNGEE. CDR3 sequence reads: CASSGQGDVYEQYF. The CDR3 region has the DNA TGTGCCAGCAGCGGACAGGGGGATGTGTACGAGCAGTACTTC.

The V and J genes are TRBV19 and TRBJ2-7, with D perhaps assigned TRBD1 or TRBD2 (6 bases each). CDR3 length equals 13 residues. V gave up 5 bases and J gave up 8 bases, with 16 bases separating them. Germline CDR1 is LNHDA and CDR2 is SQIVND (reference sequence). The CDR3 DNA follows: TGTGCCAGTAGTGCCCTAGGGGGGAGCAAGCAGTACTTC. Amino acids: CASSALGGSKQYF.

V and J are TRBV27 and TRBJ2-1, with D perhaps TRBD2 (8 bases). The CDR3 runs 15 residues. Trimming pared 5 bases from V and 14 bases from J, leaving 25 bases between. CDR1 MNHEY and CDR2 SMNVEV come from the germline V gene (reference sequence). For the CDR3, the DNA is TGTGCCAGCAGTCCCCGGGAGGGGGCCTACAATGAAAAGTTCTTC. Translating gives CASSPREGAYNEKFF.

The chain recombines TRBV25-1 with TRBJ1-3; possibly TRBD1 for D (5 bases). V gave up 5 bases and J gave up 4 bases, with 15 bases separating them. The CDR3 runs 15 residues. CDR1 and CDR2 from the germline V gene are MGHDK and SYGVNS. Here the CDR3 DNA reads TGTGCCAGCAGTCCAAAGAGGGGTGGAGGAAACACCATATATTTT. It translates to CASSPKRGGGNTIYF.